These T cell receptor beta chains were read from a single sample in a study of blood T cells in healthy people across ages. TCRdb analysed the 5' RACE reads with MiXCR anew, one entry per CDR3 protein. The table has under 950,000 distinct CDR3 sequences, about 24% seen once. Sequenced: blood. The receptors originated from an older man in good health. Each CDR3 is given with its conserved first and last residue. Each record gives: V gene, D gene, clone size, J gene, CDR3 DNA, CDR3 protein. The D gene is left open where the match is weak. Not all rows give a size; the values are once, few, many and, for expanded clones, a class.

TRBV27	NA	NA	TRBJ1-5	TGTGCCAGCAGTTTCGAGGGTATCCAGCCCCAGCATTTT	CASSFEGIQPQHF
TRBV9	TRBD2	NA	TRBJ2-3	TGTGCCAGCAGCGCTCGGACTAGCGGGATGAGAGGCGCAGATACGCAGTATTTT	CASSARTSGMRGADTQYF
TRBV12-3/TRBV12-4	TRBD1	few	TRBJ1-4	TGTGCCAGCAGCCATGACAGGGAGGGTGAAAAACTGTTTTTT	CASSHDREGEKLFF
TRBV11-1	NA	NA	TRBJ2-4	TGTGCCAGCAGCTTACCGGGAGACATTCAGTACTTC	CASSLPGDIQYF
TRBV12-3/TRBV12-4	NA	few	TRBJ2-1	TGTGCCAGCAGTTTTTATCTAGCCAGGGGGCGTAGCGGGAGTTCTTACAATGAGCAGTTCTTC	CASSFYLARGRSGSSYNEQFF
TRBV3-1	NA	NA	TRBJ2-7	TGTGCCAGCAGCCAAGCGGGGGAGCAGTACTTC	CASSQAGEQYF
TRBV10-3	NA	few	TRBJ2-3	TGTGCCATCAGCCAGACGGACCGCACAGATACGCAGTATTTT	CAISQTDRTDTQYF
TRBV5-1	NA	few	TRBJ2-5	TGCGCCAGCAGCCCTTATATATTGGACAGCCAGACCCAGTACTTC	CASSPYILDSQTQYF
TRBV7-6	TRBD2	NA	TRBJ2-1	TGTGCCAGCAGCTTAATGGGGCTAGCGGGAGAAATCGACAATGAGCAGTTCTTC	CASSLMGLAGEIDNEQFF
TRBV24-1	TRBD2	NA	TRBJ2-1	TGTGCCACCAGTGATTTCCGAGCGGGAGCCGATGAGCAGTTCTTC	CATSDFRAGADEQFF
TRBV20-1	NA	few	TRBJ1-3	TGCAGTGCAAAGGGGGTATCTGTGGGGGCTGGAAACACCATATATTTT	CSAKGVSVGAGNTIYF
TRBV6-1	NA	NA	TRBJ1-6	TGTGCCAGCAGTGAAAAGGAACGCTCCAGGGGATCACCCCTCCACTTT	CASSEKERSRGSPLHF
TRBV5-1	TRBD1	few	TRBJ2-3	TGCGCCAGCAGCCCCCCGGGACAGTCAGACACAGATACGCAGTATTTT	CASSPPGQSDTDTQYF
TRBV5-1	NA	few	TRBJ2-7	TGCGCCAGCAGCTTATTTCGGGTCAACGAGCAGTACTTC	CASSLFRVNEQYF
TRBV4-1	TRBD2	NA	TRBJ2-5	TGCGCCAGCAGCCAAGATGTTAGCGGGGGGAGCCAGGAGACCCAGTACTTC	CASSQDVSGGSQETQYF
TRBV28	TRBD2	NA	TRBJ2-1	TGTGCCAGCAGTTACATGTGGCGGGGGAACTACAATGAGCAGTTCTTC	CASSYMWRGNYNEQFF
TRBV12-3/TRBV12-4	TRBD1	NA	TRBJ1-6	TGTGCCAGCAGTTTAGCGGGACAGGGGAATTCGCCCCTCCACTTT	CASSLAGQGNSPLHF
TRBV29-1	TRBD2	few	TRBJ2-2	TGCAGCGTTCAGACTAGCGGGAACACCGGGGAGCTGTTTTTT	CSVQTSGNTGELFF
TRBV12-3/TRBV12-4	NA	few	TRBJ2-5	TGTGCCAGCAGTTTAAGAGCGTTTGAGACCCAGTACTTC	CASSLRAFETQYF
TRBV12-3/TRBV12-4	TRBD1	NA	TRBJ1-6	TGTGCCAGCAGTTCTTGGACAGGGGATGATTCACCCCTCCACTTT	CASSSWTGDDSPLHF
TRBV6-1	NA	few	TRBJ1-3	TGTGCCAGCAGTGAATACGGCTCTGGAAACACCATATATTTT	CASSEYGSGNTIYF
TRBV6-1	NA	few	TRBJ2-7	TGTGCCAGCAGTGAAGAACGCGGAACCTACGAGCAGTACTTC	CASSEERGTYEQYF
TRBV20-1	NA	few	TRBJ2-1	TGCAGTGCTAGAGAGTGGGGCAGGCCCGATAACAATGAGCAGTTCTTC	CSAREWGRPDNNEQFF
TRBV5-1	NA	NA	TRBJ1-1	TGCGCTCCTCGGGGGGCGGGCACTGAAGCTTTCTTT	CAPRGAGTEAFF
TRBV5-1	TRBD2	NA	TRBJ2-5	TGCGCCAGCACGCTAAGCGGGGGGGCCGAAAAGACCCAGTACTTC	CASTLSGGAEKTQYF
TRBV20-1	NA	NA	TRBJ1-1	TGCAGTGCTCGGACAGTCAGTTACGGAGCTTTCTTT	CSARTVSYGAFF
TRBV5-1	NA	once	TRBJ1-1	TGCGCCAGCAGCTCCCTACAGGGAATAGACACTGAAGCTTTCTTT	CASSSLQGIDTEAFF
TRBV5-1	NA	NA	TRBJ1-1	TGCGCCAGCAGCTTGGGGACACACACTGAAGCTTTCTTT	CASSLGTHTEAFF
TRBV6-1	NA	NA	TRBJ2-3	TGTGCCAGCAGTGAAGAATACACAGATACGCAGTATTTT	CASSEEYTDTQYF
TRBV5-1	NA	NA	TRBJ1-1	TGCGCCAGCGGGGGAGAGGGGAGGAACACTGAAGCTTTCTTT	CASGGEGRNTEAFF
TRBV20-1	NA	NA	TRBJ2-4	TGCAGTGCAACGAACAGGGTAGCCAAAAACATTCAGTACTTC	CSATNRVAKNIQYF
TRBV12-3/TRBV12-4	TRBD1	few	TRBJ1-2	TGTGCCAGCAGTACGAGACAGGGAGGGGGCTTGGGCTACACCTTC	CASSTRQGGGLGYTF
TRBV24-1	TRBD1	NA	TRBJ2-3	TGTGCCACCAGTGATCCGTTTGGGACAGGGGAAACAGATACGCAGTATTTT	CATSDPFGTGETDTQYF
TRBV18	NA	NA	TRBJ1-2	TGTGCCAGCTCACCATCAACAGAGGGCGGCTACACCTTC	CASSPSTEGGYTF
TRBV29-1	NA	NA	TRBJ1-2	TGCAGCGTTGAACGTTGGCAGGGGAGCTACACCTTC	CSVERWQGSYTF
TRBV6-6	TRBD1	few	TRBJ1-2	TGTGCCAGCAGTTACCCGACAGGGGAGGGTGGCTACACCTTC	CASSYPTGEGGYTF
TRBV20-1	TRBD2	NA	TRBJ2-3	TGCAGTGCCGAGACAGCGGGAGAGACCCATACGCAGTATTTT	CSAETAGETHTQYF
TRBV12-3/TRBV12-4	TRBD2	NA	TRBJ2-1	TGTGCCAGCAGTCTCCCCCCAAGCGGGAAGAGCAATGAGCAGTTCTTC	CASSLPPSGKSNEQFF
TRBV6-1	TRBD1	NA	TRBJ1-2	TGTGCCAGCAGTGGTCCAGGGGGAGACTATGGCTACACCTTC	CASSGPGGDYGYTF
TRBV4-1	NA	few	TRBJ1-1	TGCGCCAGCAGCCAAGATGGACAGAACACTGAAGCTTTCTTT	CASSQDGQNTEAFF
TRBV27	NA	NA	TRBJ2-1	TGTGCCAGCAGTTTAGGTCTAGAAGGGCGGAATGAGCAGTTCTTC	CASSLGLEGRNEQFF
TRBV6-5	NA	NA	TRBJ1-1	TGTGCCAAACCAAACACTGAAGCTTTCTTT	CAKPNTEAFF
TRBV7-9	TRBD1	few	TRBJ1-4	TGTGCCAGCAGCTTATTCACAGGGGTCGAAAAACTGTTTTTT	CASSLFTGVEKLFF
TRBV28	TRBD2	few	TRBJ2-7	TGTGCCAGCAGTTTAGGACTAGCGGGAAGCTACGAGCAGTACTTC	CASSLGLAGSYEQYF
TRBV20-1	TRBD2	NA	TRBJ2-1	TGCAGTGCTAGAGATCTCCTAGCGGGCTACAATGAGCAGTTCTTC	CSARDLLAGYNEQFF
TRBV4-1	TRBD2	NA	TRBJ2-5	TGCGCCAGCAGCCCCCAGCTTAGCGGGGGGCTGTACCAAGAGACCCAGTACTTC	CASSPQLSGGLYQETQYF
TRBV23-1	NA	NA	TRBJ2-1	TGCGCCAGCAGTCAATCAAGGCGGGATGAGCAGTTCTTC	CASSQSRRDEQFF
TRBV20-1	NA	NA	TRBJ2-1	TGCAGTGCTAGAGACGTAAACGGGGCTACATACAATGAGCAGTTCTTC	CSARDVNGATYNEQFF
TRBV12-3/TRBV12-4	NA	few	TRBJ2-2	TGTGCCAGCAGTGGGGGGTTCGGGGAGCTGTTTTTT	CASSGGFGELFF
TRBV28	NA	NA	TRBJ1-2	TGTGCCAGCAGTCCTACGTTGGGCTACACCTTC	CASSPTLGYTF
TRBV5-1	NA	few	TRBJ1-1	TGCGCCAGCAGCTCCGGGCGTAGTGAAACTGAAGCTTTCTTT	CASSSGRSETEAFF